The rows below give T cell receptor beta chains drawn from one sample of a study of response to subunit inactivated influenza vaccine. TCRdb reprocessed the RT-PCR reads with MiXCR, giving one entry per CDR3 protein. Among 550,000 to 800,000 distinct CDR3 sequences listed, 15% to 18% were seen once. The specimen was PBMCs from blood, collected about 12 days after vaccination. Receptors originate from a man aged 50 or older who received an inactivated influenza vaccine. Each CDR3 is given with its conserved first and last residue. Fields, in order: clone size, D gene, V gene, J gene, CDR3 protein, CDR3 DNA. D genes are given only for firm matches. Clone size, where shown, is once, few, many, or a class for clones that have expanded.

abundance: -; d_gene: TRBD1; v_gene: TRBV29-1; j_gene: TRBJ1-1; CDR3aa: CSAGQGTAEAFF; CDR3nt: TGCAGCGCGGGACAGGGGACGGCTGAAGCTTTCTTT
abundance: -; d_gene: -; v_gene: TRBV10-3; j_gene: TRBJ2-2; CDR3aa: CAISGRTGRKHTGELFF; CDR3nt: TGTGCCATCAGTGGCCGTACCGGGCGGAAGCACACCGGGGAGCTGTTTTTT
abundance: many; d_gene: -; v_gene: TRBV4-3; j_gene: TRBJ2-7; CDR3aa: CASSQWTAHEQYF; CDR3nt: TGCGCCAGCAGCCAATGGACGGCCCACGAGCAGTACTTC
abundance: many; d_gene: -; v_gene: TRBV7-3; j_gene: TRBJ2-7; CDR3aa: CASSSGPSYEQYF; CDR3nt: TGTGCCAGCAGCTCCGGACCCTCGTACGAGCAGTACTTC
abundance: -; d_gene: TRBD2; v_gene: TRBV12-3/TRBV12-4; j_gene: TRBJ2-3; CDR3aa: CASSFRIGTSGRVTDTQYF; CDR3nt: TGTGCCAGCAGTTTCCGCATCGGGACTAGCGGGAGGGTCACAGATACGCAGTATTTT
abundance: -; d_gene: TRBD2; v_gene: TRBV20-1; j_gene: TRBJ2-3; CDR3aa: CSATPSSGRAGDTQYF; CDR3nt: TGCAGTGCTACTCCATCTAGCGGGAGGGCCGGAGATACGCAGTATTTT
abundance: few; d_gene: TRBD2; v_gene: TRBV11-1; j_gene: TRBJ2-5; CDR3aa: CASSLKRRSGGARETQYF; CDR3nt: TGTGCCAGCAGCTTAAAACGGCGGAGCGGGGGGGCCCGCGAGACCCAGTACTTC
abundance: few; d_gene: TRBD2; v_gene: TRBV5-1; j_gene: TRBJ2-1; CDR3aa: CASSLLTLAGGDNEQFF; CDR3nt: TGCGCCAGCAGCTTGTTAACCCTAGCGGGGGGCGACAATGAGCAGTTCTTC
abundance: few; d_gene: TRBD2; v_gene: TRBV24-1; j_gene: TRBJ2-3; CDR3aa: CAALGREVTDTQYF; CDR3nt: TGTGCCGCGCTGGGGCGGGAGGTCACAGATACGCAGTATTTT
abundance: -; d_gene: TRBD2; v_gene: TRBV20-1; j_gene: TRBJ2-1; CDR3aa: CSARVIAGAQYNEQFF; CDR3nt: TGCAGTGCTAGAGTTATAGCGGGAGCCCAATACAATGAGCAGTTCTTC
abundance: -; d_gene: -; v_gene: TRBV20-1; j_gene: TRBJ1-1; CDR3aa: CSARVGGGANTEAFF; CDR3nt: TGCAGTGCTAGGGTCGGCGGGGGTGCGAACACTGAAGCTTTCTTT
abundance: -; d_gene: TRBD1; v_gene: TRBV20-1; j_gene: TRBJ2-7; CDR3aa: CSAPAHGQGYEQYF; CDR3nt: TGCAGTGCCCCGGCCCACGGACAGGGCTACGAGCAGTACTTC
abundance: -; d_gene: -; v_gene: TRBV29-1; j_gene: TRBJ2-3; CDR3aa: CSVRVDTQYF; CDR3nt: TGCAGCGTTAGGGTAGATACGCAGTATTTT
abundance: -; d_gene: TRBD1; v_gene: TRBV20-1; j_gene: TRBJ2-1; CDR3aa: CSAREPGGGYNEQFF; CDR3nt: TGCAGTGCTAGAGAGCCAGGGGGCGGTTACAATGAGCAGTTCTTC
abundance: few; d_gene: TRBD1; v_gene: TRBV5-1; j_gene: TRBJ2-7; CDR3aa: CASSSLGTGVYEQYF; CDR3nt: TGCGCCAGCAGTTCCCTCGGGACAGGGGTTTACGAGCAGTACTTC
abundance: few; d_gene: -; v_gene: TRBV7-2; j_gene: TRBJ2-1; CDR3aa: CASSLYGSNEQFF; CDR3nt: TGTGCCAGCAGCTTATATGGAAGCAATGAGCAGTTCTTC
abundance: few; d_gene: -; v_gene: TRBV6-1; j_gene: TRBJ1-2; CDR3aa: CASSLRGQGIYGYTF; CDR3nt: TGTGCCAGCAGTCTTCGGGGTCAGGGGATCTATGGCTACACCTTC
abundance: few; d_gene: -; v_gene: TRBV2; j_gene: TRBJ2-5; CDR3aa: CASGRVQETQYF; CDR3nt: TGTGCCAGCGGCCGCGTCCAAGAGACCCAGTACTTC
abundance: few; d_gene: -; v_gene: TRBV12-3/TRBV12-4; j_gene: TRBJ1-1; CDR3aa: CASSFRDGGTEAFF; CDR3nt: TGTGCCAGCAGTTTCCGGGACGGTGGGACTGAAGCTTTCTTT
abundance: few; d_gene: TRBD1; v_gene: TRBV20-1; j_gene: TRBJ2-1; CDR3aa: CSARGQGLYNEQFF; CDR3nt: TGCAGTGCTAGGGGACAGGGTCTATACAATGAGCAGTTCTTC
abundance: -; d_gene: TRBD1; v_gene: TRBV2; j_gene: TRBJ2-7; CDR3aa: CASKDQTGANYEQYF; CDR3nt: TGTGCCAGCAAAGACCAGACAGGGGCAAACTACGAGCAGTACTTC
abundance: few; d_gene: -; v_gene: TRBV27; j_gene: TRBJ2-5; CDR3aa: CASSLSARGRSETQYF; CDR3nt: TGTGCCAGCAGTTTATCGGCCCGGGGGCGGTCAGAGACCCAGTACTTC
abundance: -; d_gene: -; v_gene: TRBV6-1; j_gene: TRBJ2-5; CDR3aa: CASSEVSGVAQETQYF; CDR3nt: TGTGCCAGCAGTGAAGTTAGCGGAGTAGCCCAAGAGACCCAGTACTTC
abundance: -; d_gene: TRBD2; v_gene: TRBV7-2; j_gene: TRBJ2-5; CDR3aa: CASSENGSGAQETQYF; CDR3nt: TGTGCCAGCAGCGAGAACGGTAGCGGGGCCCAAGAGACCCAGTACTTC
abundance: -; d_gene: -; v_gene: TRBV3-1; j_gene: TRBJ2-2; CDR3aa: CASSQGVGTTGELFF; CDR3nt: TGTGCCAGCAGCCAAGGGGTTGGGACGACCGGGGAGCTGTTTTTT
abundance: few; d_gene: TRBD1; v_gene: TRBV6-5; j_gene: TRBJ1-3; CDR3aa: CASSYRTGSGNTIYF; CDR3nt: TGTGCCAGCAGTTACAGGACAGGCTCTGGAAACACCATATATTTT
abundance: -; d_gene: TRBD2; v_gene: TRBV5-1; j_gene: TRBJ2-2; CDR3aa: CASSSSGGADTGELFF; CDR3nt: TGCGCCAGCAGTTCAAGCGGGGGGGCGGACACCGGGGAGCTGTTTTTT
abundance: many; d_gene: -; v_gene: TRBV4-1; j_gene: TRBJ1-5; CDR3aa: CASSQSGEGQPQHF; CDR3nt: TGCGCCAGCAGCCAATCTGGGGAAGGTCAGCCCCAGCATTTT
abundance: few; d_gene: -; v_gene: TRBV11-2; j_gene: TRBJ2-1; CDR3aa: CASSLGTSIEQFF; CDR3nt: TGTGCCAGCAGCTTAGGAACTAGCATTGAGCAGTTCTTC
abundance: once; d_gene: -; v_gene: TRBV9; j_gene: TRBJ2-1; CDR3aa: CASSVDPAGPYNEQFF; CDR3nt: TGTGCCAGCAGCGTAGATCCAGCGGGTCCCTACAATGAGCAGTTCTTC
abundance: few; d_gene: -; v_gene: TRBV4-1; j_gene: TRBJ2-1; CDR3aa: CASSQVFRGPDYNEQFF; CDR3nt: TGCGCCAGCAGCCAAGTATTTAGGGGCCCGGACTACAATGAGCAGTTCTTC
abundance: -; d_gene: -; v_gene: TRBV5-1; j_gene: TRBJ2-1; CDR3aa: CANSPRGGLYNEQFF; CDR3nt: TGCGCCAACAGTCCGCGTGGGGGCCTCTACAATGAGCAGTTCTTC
abundance: -; d_gene: -; v_gene: TRBV9; j_gene: TRBJ2-7; CDR3aa: CASSVEGLGPYEQYF; CDR3nt: TGTGCCAGCAGCGTCGAGGGACTGGGGCCCTACGAGCAGTACTTC
abundance: -; d_gene: -; v_gene: TRBV2; j_gene: TRBJ2-1; CDR3aa: CASTYGALGEQFF; CDR3nt: TGTGCCAGCACCTACGGGGCCCTCGGGGAGCAGTTCTTC
abundance: -; d_gene: TRBD2; v_gene: TRBV20-1; j_gene: TRBJ2-7; CDR3aa: CSARVLAGPLSSYEQYF; CDR3nt: TGCAGTGCTAGAGTCCTAGCGGGCCCCCTAAGCTCCTACGAGCAGTACTTC
abundance: many; d_gene: -; v_gene: TRBV28; j_gene: TRBJ1-6; CDR3aa: CASSSGGRKVSPLHF; CDR3nt: TGTGCCAGCAGTTCCGGGGGACGGAAAGTTTCGCCCCTCCACTTT
abundance: few; d_gene: -; v_gene: TRBV14; j_gene: TRBJ2-7; CDR3aa: CASSPGVWSDEQYF; CDR3nt: TGTGCCAGCAGCCCGGGGGTCTGGAGCGACGAGCAGTACTTC
abundance: -; d_gene: TRBD1; v_gene: TRBV30; j_gene: TRBJ2-1; CDR3aa: CAWTFRDRAFYEQFF; CDR3nt: TGTGCCTGGACTTTCCGGGACAGGGCCTTCTATGAGCAGTTCTTC
abundance: -; d_gene: -; v_gene: TRBV20-1; j_gene: TRBJ2-7; CDR3aa: CSATQGDEQYF; CDR3nt: TGCAGTGCTACGCAAGGGGACGAGCAGTACTTC
abundance: few; d_gene: -; v_gene: TRBV6-5; j_gene: TRBJ1-5; CDR3aa: CASSYSRHRNQPQHF; CDR3nt: TGTGCCAGCAGTTACTCGAGGCACCGCAATCAGCCCCAGCATTTT
abundance: few; d_gene: TRBD2; v_gene: TRBV20-1; j_gene: TRBJ2-1; CDR3aa: CSARDYASGSTEQFF; CDR3nt: TGCAGTGCTAGAGATTACGCTAGCGGGAGTACTGAGCAGTTCTTC
abundance: few; d_gene: -; v_gene: TRBV2; j_gene: TRBJ2-1; CDR3aa: CASSDLDSEQFF; CDR3nt: TGTGCCAGCAGCGACCTGGACAGCGAGCAGTTCTTC
abundance: few; d_gene: -; v_gene: TRBV3-1; j_gene: TRBJ1-3; CDR3aa: CASSPEGGPGAAF; CDR3nt: TGTGCCAGCAGCCCCGAGGGGGGTCCGGGGGCGGCTTTT
abundance: -; d_gene: -; v_gene: TRBV7-8; j_gene: TRBJ2-1; CDR3aa: CASSLEVQTYNEQFF; CDR3nt: TGTGCCAGCAGCTTAGAAGTACAAACCTACAATGAGCAGTTCTTC
abundance: few; d_gene: -; v_gene: TRBV5-1; j_gene: TRBJ2-3; CDR3aa: CASSSGVHSSTDTQYF; CDR3nt: TGCGCCAGCTCGTCGGGAGTGCATTCTAGCACAGATACGCAGTATTTT
abundance: few; d_gene: -; v_gene: TRBV3-1; j_gene: TRBJ1-1; CDR3aa: CASSQDLAAVRTEAFF; CDR3nt: TGTGCCAGCAGCCAAGATTTGGCAGCTGTCAGGACTGAAGCTTTCTTT
abundance: -; d_gene: -; v_gene: TRBV20-1; j_gene: TRBJ2-4; CDR3aa: CSARRATGKNIQYF; CDR3nt: TGCAGTGCTAGGAGGGCGACCGGCAAAAACATTCAGTACTTC
abundance: -; d_gene: -; v_gene: TRBV20-1; j_gene: TRBJ2-1; CDR3aa: CSARDTGLHNEQFF; CDR3nt: TGCAGTGCTAGAGATACCGGCCTCCACAATGAGCAGTTCTTC
abundance: -; d_gene: TRBD1; v_gene: TRBV2; j_gene: TRBJ2-7; CDR3aa: CASSTGVEQYF; CDR3nt: TGTGCCAGCTCGACAGGGGTCGAGCAGTACTTC
abundance: few; d_gene: -; v_gene: TRBV6-6; j_gene: TRBJ2-3; CDR3aa: CASRPTGSDTQYF; CDR3nt: TGTGCCAGCAGACCTACAGGGTCAGATACGCAGTATTTT
abundance: -; d_gene: -; v_gene: TRBV29-1; j_gene: TRBJ2-4; CDR3aa: CSVREPLRKNIQYF; CDR3nt: TGCAGCGTCCGGGAACCTCTTCGCAAAAACATTCAGTACTTC
abundance: -; d_gene: -; v_gene: TRBV4-1; j_gene: TRBJ1-1; CDR3aa: CASSQVDRTDTEAFF; CDR3nt: TGCGCCAGCAGCCAAGTAGACAGAACAGACACTGAAGCTTTCTTT
abundance: -; d_gene: TRBD2; v_gene: TRBV2; j_gene: TRBJ2-3; CDR3aa: CASVLAGSTDTQYF; CDR3nt: TGTGCCAGCGTACTAGCGGGTAGCACAGATACGCAGTATTTT
abundance: few; d_gene: TRBD1; v_gene: TRBV6-1; j_gene: TRBJ1-3; CDR3aa: CASSLPTNRGPDSGNTIYF; CDR3nt: TGTGCCAGCAGTCTCCCGACAAACAGGGGGCCCGACTCTGGAAACACCATATATTTT
abundance: once; d_gene: -; v_gene: TRBV7-2; j_gene: TRBJ2-3; CDR3aa: CASSLDPAADTQYF; CDR3nt: TGTGCCAGCAGCTTAGACCCAGCTGCAGATACGCAGTATTTT
abundance: -; d_gene: TRBD1; v_gene: TRBV11-2; j_gene: TRBJ1-4; CDR3aa: CASSLSTGGNEKLFF; CDR3nt: TGTGCCAGCAGCTTATCGACAGGGGGCAATGAAAAACTGTTTTTT
abundance: few; d_gene: TRBD2; v_gene: TRBV6-1; j_gene: TRBJ2-2; CDR3aa: CASSPASGGPGTGELFF; CDR3nt: TGTGCCAGCAGCCCCGCTAGCGGGGGCCCGGGTACCGGGGAGCTGTTTTTT